This note documents a single T cell receptor beta chain sequence. Its antigen is not identified. Primers for the PCR totalled 60 Vbeta and 13 Jbeta. Libraries were prepared by immunoSEQ multiplex PCR; TCRdb keeps only in-frame clonotypes and omits some of them. The sample contains about 120,000 clones, approximately 80% of which appear only once. V lost 0 bases to trimming and J lost 1 base; unmatched junction nucleotides: 3. This CDR3 has 16 amino acids. Germline V gives CDR1 SGHRS, CDR2 YFSETQ. These data belong to a study of cytomegalovirus exposure and HLA in healthy donors. Study in general: About 80 million unique TCR sequences came from HLA-typed donors in an early release. The study's findings and limits: TRBV6-2, TRBV6-3 and some other V segments were excluded as indistinguishable. There were 150 to 200 TCR beta chains listed as cytomegalovirus-associated.

The receptor was isolated from a woman between 40 and 55 years old in good health and CMV-seropositive. The sequenced sample was PBMCs. The V call is TRBV5-1, the J call TRBJ2-3; 9 nucleotides agree with TRBD2. The CDR3 is CASSLVPSGGTDTQYF. The CDR3 nucleotides are TGCGCCAGCAGCTTGGTACCTAGCGGGGGCACAGATACGCAGTATTTT.